Listed here are 19 T cell receptor beta chains from one sample, sequenced in a study of blood T cells in healthy people across ages. PCR was performed a second time for 7 to 11 cycles using a sample-barcoded 5' primer and a J-beta primer mix. Using its own MiXCR run on the 5' RACE reads, TCRdb lists one record per CDR3 protein. The top ten clones hold 3% to 4.5% of a sample with hundreds of thousands of distinct CDR3 sequences, around a fifth of them seen once. The material sequenced was blood. The receptors come from a man aged 70 or older in good health.

This clonotype occurred a few times. The rearrangement uses TRBV28 and TRBJ1-3; D not resolved. V dropped 4 bases and J dropped 6 bases, with 10 bases sitting between them. Germline V lookup: CDR1 MDHEN, CDR2 SYDVKM. The CDR3 extends over 13 amino acids. CDR3 in DNA: TGTGCCAGCAGTTCTGGGGTAGAAAACACCATATATTTT. This translates into CASSSGVENTIYF.

The chain has TRBV5-5 and TRBJ2-5; 7 bases are a match to TRBD1. The J call may be in error: the DNA end matches TRBJ2-7 better. CDR1 SGHKS and CDR2 YYEKEE come from the germline V gene (reference sequence). The length of the CDR3 is 15 residues. The CDR3 loop is CASSLGQGIHYEQYF. DNA for the CDR3: TGTGCCAGCAGCTTGGGACAGGGCATCCACTACGAGCAGTACTTC.

This clonotype has just a few counts. The gene calls are TRBV9 and TRBJ2-5, with a tentative D call TRBD1 (6 bases). V dropped 2 bases and J dropped 0 bases, with 17 bases sitting between them. This CDR3 contains 17 residues. Germline V lookup: CDR1 SGDLS, CDR2 YYNGEE. The CDR3 coding sequence is TGTGCCAGCAGCGTGGGGGCCGGCTATGGTTACCAAGAGACCCAGTACTTC. It is translated as CASSVGAGYGYQETQYF.

This clonotype has just a few counts. The V and J genes are TRBV12-3 or TRBV12-4 and TRBJ2-5; TRBD2 aligns across 7 bases. This CDR3 comprises 15 residues. V was pared by 6 bases and J by 4 bases, with 11 bases of the junction left unmatched. CDR3 sequence (DNA): TGTGCCAGCAGCCCTCGTCTGGGGAGGGCAGAGACCCAGTACTTC. Protein sequence: CASSPRLGRAETQYF.

This chain links TRBV20-1 with TRBJ2-3; D is perhaps TRBD1 or TRBD2 (6 bases each). Trimming stripped 1 base from V and 4 bases from J, with 15 bases between. The CDR3 consists of 15 residues. Germline-derived CDR1 and CDR2 are DFQATT and SNEGSKA (reference sequence). CDR3 region: CSARGFGGRADTQYF. CDR3 DNA sequence: TGCAGTGCTAGAGGTTTTGGGGGGCGGGCAGATACGCAGTATTTT.

This clonotype was counted between two and nine times. The chain employs TRBV20-1 and TRBJ2-5, with TRBD2 identical over 7 bases. Germline CDR1 reads DFQATT; CDR2 reads SNEGSKA (reference sequence). The trim removed 3 bases at V and 7 bases at J, leaving 2 bases unmatched. The CDR3 spans 11 residues. The CDR3: CSARPGGTQYF. DNA of the CDR3: TGCAGTGCTAGGCCGGGGGGGACCCAGTACTTC.

In its sample, this clonotype was seen a few times. The rearrangement links TRBV5-1 to TRBJ2-5, with 12 bases identical to TRBD2. Trimming removed 0 bases from V and 3 bases from J; junction bases left unmatched: 3. Germline CDR1 SGHRS, CDR2 YFSETQ. The CDR3 runs to 16 residues. The CDR3, as DNA: TGCGCCAGCAGCTTGGGACTAGCGGGAGAAAAAGAGACCCAGTACTTC. This gives the protein CASSLGLAGEKETQYF.

V is TRBV20-1 and J is TRBJ2-5; unclear D gene. TRBJ2-1 matches the DNA end more closely, so the J call is doubtful. There are 14 residues in the CDR3. The germline V gene has CDR1 DFQATT and CDR2 SNEGSKA (reference sequence). For the CDR3, the DNA is TGCAGTGCTAGAGTTTTACCAACTGACGATGAGCAGTTCTTC. It yields the protein CSARVLPTDDEQFF.

The chain employs TRBV6-2 or TRBV6-3 and TRBJ1-4; maybe TRBD1 (5 bases). Trimming took off 8 bases at V and 4 bases at J, with 17 bases between the two ends. Germline V gene lookup returns CDR1 MNHEY and CDR2 SVGEGT. This CDR3 spans 15 amino acids. CDR3 coding DNA: TGTGCCAGCCGGGACCCAGCGAGGTTTAATGAAAAACTGTTTTTT. This codes for CASRDPARFNEKLFF.

This clonotype was seen more than once but under ten times. The V call is TRBV29-1, the J call TRBJ2-1, with D perhaps TRBD1 or TRBD2 (6 bases each). Per the germline V gene, CDR1 is SQVTM and CDR2 is ANQGSEA. This CDR3 spans 15 amino acids. Trimming removed 4 bases at V and 6 bases at J, with 19 bases between. The chain's CDR3 is CSVGAGPSGANEQFF. The CDR3 DNA is TGCAGCGTTGGGGCAGGACCCTCGGGGGCCAATGAGCAGTTCTTC.

This clonotype occurred a few times. At one end, the junction sequence differs from germline, possibly due to a read error. This rearrangement joins TRBV2 to TRBJ2-2; no clear D gene. The CDR3 spans 14 residues. From germline, CDR1 is SNHLY and CDR2 FYNNEI. This chain's CDR3 is CASRSLVNAGELFF. The CDR3 nucleotides are TGTGCCAGCCGAAGTTTGGTGAACGCCGGGGAGCTGTTTTTT.

This clonotype was observed a handful of times. The rearrangement uses TRBV20-1 and TRBJ2-4, with TRBD1 matching over 7 bases. Germline loops: CDR1 DFQATT, CDR2 SNEGSKA (reference sequence). V was clipped by 3 bases and J by 7 bases; unmatched bases: 12. This CDR3 is built from 15 residues. The CDR3 loop reads CSARLARGLENIQYF. In DNA, the CDR3 is TGCAGTGCTAGGCTGGCCAGGGGGTTGGAGAACATTCAGTACTTC.

The J gene is TRBJ2-3, the V gene TRBV20-1, with 9 nucleotides matching TRBD2. Germline-derived CDR1 and CDR2 are DFQATT and SNEGSKA (reference sequence). V shed 5 bases and J 2 bases; nucleotides not matched to a gene: 8. CDR3 length equals 15 residues. The CDR3 here is CSARSWTSATDTQYF. CDR3 DNA: TGCAGTGCTCGGTCCTGGACTAGCGCCACAGATACGCAGTATTTT.

This clonotype was recorded a few times. The chain links TRBV3-1 to TRBJ1-5, with TRBD1 as a possible D gene (6 bases). V was shortened by 2 bases and J by 2 bases, with 10 bases between the two germline ends. CDR3 length: 15 amino acids. CDR1 LGHDT and CDR2 YNNKEL come from the germline V gene (reference sequence). The CDR3 DNA follows: TGTGCCAGCAGCCAACAGGGGATCCGCAATCAGCCCCAGCATTTT. This encodes CASSQQGIRNQPQHF.

This clonotype was counted only a few times. Germline is not matched at one junction end, which may reflect a read error. The genes are TRBV5-1 and TRBJ2-1; tentatively, D is TRBD1 (6 bases). CDR1 SGHRS and CDR2 YFSETQ come from the germline V gene. This CDR3 has 15 residues. Here the CDR3 reads CASRPQGLTYNVQFF. The DNA of the CDR3 is TGCGCCAGCCGACCCCAGGGGCTAACTTACAATGTGCAGTTCTTC. Full variable domain (outside the CDR3, taken from reference TRBV5-1 and TRBJ2-1): KAGVTQTPRYLIKTRGQQVTLSCSPISGHRSVSWYQQTPGQGLQFLFEYFSETQRNKGNFPGRFSGRQFSNSRSEMNVSTLELGDSALYLCASRPQGLTYNVQFFGPGTRLTVL.

This chain uses TRBV3-1 with TRBJ1-1; weak D call: TRBD1 (5 bases). CDR1 LGHDT and CDR2 YNNKEL come from the germline V gene (reference sequence). The V end lost 4 bases, the J end lost 5 bases, and 14 bases lay between the germline ends. This CDR3 region has 14 residues. The CDR3 DNA sequence: TGTGCCAGCAGCCCCCTGGGGCGGGGGACTGAAGCTTTCTTT. Encoded protein: CASSPLGRGTEAFF. The variable domain in full, completed from reference TRBV3-1 and TRBJ1-1, reads DTAVSQTPKYLVTQMGNDKSIKCEQNLGHDTMYWYKQDSKKFLKIMFSYNNKELIINETVPNRFSPKSPDKAHLNLHINSLELGDSAVYFCASSPLGRGTEAFFGQGTRLTVV.

The chain uses TRBV5-1 and TRBJ2-5, with D possibly matching TRBD2 (6 bases). The CDR3 runs 15 residues. V was pared by 4 bases and J by 3 bases, with 16 bases between. From germline, CDR1 is SGHRS and CDR2 YFSETQ. CDR3 coding DNA: TGCGCCAGCAGCCCGGGGACTCCTTGGGAAGAGACCCAGTACTTC. Its protein is CASSPGTPWEETQYF. Full variable domain (outside the CDR3, taken from reference TRBV5-1 and TRBJ2-5): KAGVTQTPRYLIKTRGQQVTLSCSPISGHRSVSWYQQTPGQGLQFLFEYFSETQRNKGNFPGRFSGRQFSNSRSEMNVSTLELGDSALYLCASSPGTPWEETQYFGPGTRLLVL.

The V gene is TRBV20-1, the J gene TRBJ2-7, with 7 bases fitting TRBD1. This CDR3 comprises 14 residues. Losses at the gene ends were 6 bases for V and 1 base for J; bases not matched to a gene: 9. The germline V gene encodes CDR1 DFQATT and CDR2 SNEGSKA (reference sequence). Here the CDR3 DNA reads TGCAGTGCAGCTAAGGGACAGAGATCCTACGAGCAGTACTTC. The encoded protein is CSAAKGQRSYEQYF.

The sample holds a few counts of this clonotype. The chain uses TRBV5-1 and TRBJ2-2; maybe TRBD1 (5 bases). CDR1 is SGHRS and CDR2 is YFSETQ in the germline V gene. The V end was cut by 4 bases, the J end by 3 bases, with 7 bases between. The CDR3 is made up of 13 amino acids. This CDR3 reads CASSGADTGELFF. CDR3 DNA sequence: TGCGCCAGCAGCGGGGCAGACACCGGGGAGCTGTTTTTT.